This T cell receptor beta chain stems from a study of breast tumors, draining lymph nodes, adjacent tissues. General observations from the study: Most tumor T cells seemingly derive from lymph node, then expand in tumor.

TCRdb fed the multiplex PCR reads into MiXCR, producing one record per CDR3 protein. The sample records about 35,000 distinct CDR3 sequences, 35% to 45% being singletons. To note about this clonotype: Its antigen remains unknown. A much larger clone differs by one base, so this may be a read error.

Per germline, CDR1 SGHDN and CDR2 FVKESK. CDR3 length equals 16 residues. V dropped 4 bases and J dropped 4 bases, with 16 bases sitting between them. The sequencing sample was made of breast tumor tissue. The sequence was obtained from a female donor with breast cancer. Some clones in this sample may be carry-over from other donors' samples. V is TRBV14 and J is TRBJ2-2; D perhaps matches TRBD1 (5 bases). DNA for the CDR3: TGTGCCAGCAGCCCACGGACACGAGCGAGCACCGGGGAGCTGTTTTTT. Amino acid sequence: CASSPRTRASTGELFF.